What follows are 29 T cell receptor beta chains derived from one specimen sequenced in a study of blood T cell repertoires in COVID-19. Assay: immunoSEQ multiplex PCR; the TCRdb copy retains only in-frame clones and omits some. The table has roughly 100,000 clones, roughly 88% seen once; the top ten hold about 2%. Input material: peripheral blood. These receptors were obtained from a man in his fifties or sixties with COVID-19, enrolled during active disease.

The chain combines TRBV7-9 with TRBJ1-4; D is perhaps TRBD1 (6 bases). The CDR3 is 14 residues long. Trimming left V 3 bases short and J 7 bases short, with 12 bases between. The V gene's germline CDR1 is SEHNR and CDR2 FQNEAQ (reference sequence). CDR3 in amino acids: CASSFTQGVEKLFF. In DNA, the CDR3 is TGTGCCAGCAGCTTCACACAGGGAGTTGAAAAACTGTTTTTT.

The CDR3 region is CASSQDLAYEQYF. In DNA form, the CDR3 reads TGCGCCAGCAGCCAAGATCTCGCGTACGAGCAGTACTTC. The J gene is TRBJ2-7, the V gene TRBV4-3, with unresolved D. This CDR3 is built from 13 residues. The ends were cut back, 0 bases at V and 4 bases at J, with 7 bases in the middle. Germline V gives CDR1 LGHNA, CDR2 YSLEER.

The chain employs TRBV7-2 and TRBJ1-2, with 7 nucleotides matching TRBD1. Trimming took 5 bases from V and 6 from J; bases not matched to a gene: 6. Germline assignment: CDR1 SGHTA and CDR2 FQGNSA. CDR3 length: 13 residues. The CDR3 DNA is TGTGCCAGCAGCGCCGGACAGGATGATGGCTACACCTTC. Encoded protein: CASSAGQDDGYTF.

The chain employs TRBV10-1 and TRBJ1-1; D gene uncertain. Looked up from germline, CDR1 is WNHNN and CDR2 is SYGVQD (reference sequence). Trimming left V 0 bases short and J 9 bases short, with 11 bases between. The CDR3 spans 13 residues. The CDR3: CASSESTAGKAFF. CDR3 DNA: TGCGCCAGCAGTGAGTCGACGGCGGGAAAAGCTTTCTTT.

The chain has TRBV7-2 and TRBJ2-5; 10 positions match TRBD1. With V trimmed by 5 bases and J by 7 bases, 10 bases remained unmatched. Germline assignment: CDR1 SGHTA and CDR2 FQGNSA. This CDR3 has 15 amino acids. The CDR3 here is CASSRGQGQGWTQYF. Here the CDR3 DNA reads TGTGCCAGCAGCCGGGGACAGGGGCAGGGTTGGACCCAGTACTTC.

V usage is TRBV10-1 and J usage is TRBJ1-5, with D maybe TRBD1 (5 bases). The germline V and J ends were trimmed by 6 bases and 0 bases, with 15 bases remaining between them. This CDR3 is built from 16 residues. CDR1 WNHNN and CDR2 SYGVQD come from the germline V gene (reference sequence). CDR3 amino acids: CASRGKDSHSNQPQHF. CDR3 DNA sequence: TGCGCCAGCAGGGGAAAAGACAGCCATAGCAATCAGCCCCAGCATTTT.

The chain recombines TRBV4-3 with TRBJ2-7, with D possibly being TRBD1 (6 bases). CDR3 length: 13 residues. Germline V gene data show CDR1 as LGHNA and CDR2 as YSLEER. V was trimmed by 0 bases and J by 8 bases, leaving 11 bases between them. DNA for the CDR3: TGCGCCAGCAGCCAAGATCTCAGGGACAAGCAGTACTTC. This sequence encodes CASSQDLRDKQYF.

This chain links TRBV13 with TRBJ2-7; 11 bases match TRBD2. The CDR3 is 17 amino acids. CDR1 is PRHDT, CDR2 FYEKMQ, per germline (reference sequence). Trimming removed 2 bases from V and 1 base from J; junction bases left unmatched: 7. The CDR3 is CASSLFLGTSGSYEQYF. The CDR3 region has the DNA TGTGCCAGCAGCTTATTCCTCGGGACTAGCGGTTCCTACGAGCAGTACTTC.

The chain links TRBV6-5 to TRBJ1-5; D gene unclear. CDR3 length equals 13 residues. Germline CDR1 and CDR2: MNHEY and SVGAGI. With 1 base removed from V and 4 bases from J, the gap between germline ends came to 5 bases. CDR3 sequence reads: CASSYFQNQPQHF. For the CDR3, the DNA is TGTGCCAGCAGTTACTTCCAGAATCAGCCCCAGCATTTT.

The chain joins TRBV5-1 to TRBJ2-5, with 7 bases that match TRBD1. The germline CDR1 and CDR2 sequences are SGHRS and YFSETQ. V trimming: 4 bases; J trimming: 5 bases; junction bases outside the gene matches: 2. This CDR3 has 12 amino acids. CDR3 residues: CASSLTGETQYF. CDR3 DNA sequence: TGCGCCAGCAGCCTGACAGGGGAGACCCAGTACTTC. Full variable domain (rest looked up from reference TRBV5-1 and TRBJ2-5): KAGVTQTPRYLIKTRGQQVTLSCSPISGHRSVSWYQQTPGQGLQFLFEYFSETQRNKGNFPGRFSGRQFSNSRSEMNVSTLELGDSALYLCASSLTGETQYFGPGTRLLVL.

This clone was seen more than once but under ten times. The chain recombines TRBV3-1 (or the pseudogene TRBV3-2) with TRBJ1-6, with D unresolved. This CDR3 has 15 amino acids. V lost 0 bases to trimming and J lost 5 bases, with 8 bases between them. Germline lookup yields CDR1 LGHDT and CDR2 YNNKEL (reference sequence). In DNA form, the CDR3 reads TGTGCCAGCAGCCAAGAAGGTACTAATAATTCACCCCTCCACTTT. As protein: CASSQEGTNNSPLHF.

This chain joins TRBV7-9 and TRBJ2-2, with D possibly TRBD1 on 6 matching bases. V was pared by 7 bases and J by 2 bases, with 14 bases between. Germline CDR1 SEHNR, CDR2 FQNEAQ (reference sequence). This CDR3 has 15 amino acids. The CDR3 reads CASMLRDKNTGELFF. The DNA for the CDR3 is TGTGCCAGCATGCTCCGGGACAAAAACACCGGGGAGCTGTTTTTT.

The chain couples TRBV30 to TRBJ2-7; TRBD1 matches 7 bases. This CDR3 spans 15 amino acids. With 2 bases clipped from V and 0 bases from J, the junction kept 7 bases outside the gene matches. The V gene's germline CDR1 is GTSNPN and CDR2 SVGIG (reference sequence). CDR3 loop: CAWSPRAGGSYEQYF. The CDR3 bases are TGTGCCTGGAGTCCCCGGGCAGGGGGCTCCTACGAGCAGTACTTC.

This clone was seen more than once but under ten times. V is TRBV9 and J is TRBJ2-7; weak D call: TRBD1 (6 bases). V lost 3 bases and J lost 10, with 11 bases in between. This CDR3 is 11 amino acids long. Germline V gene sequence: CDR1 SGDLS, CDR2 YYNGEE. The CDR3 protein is CASSDPGDQYF. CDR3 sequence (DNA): TGTGCCAGCAGCGACCCAGGGGACCAGTACTTC.

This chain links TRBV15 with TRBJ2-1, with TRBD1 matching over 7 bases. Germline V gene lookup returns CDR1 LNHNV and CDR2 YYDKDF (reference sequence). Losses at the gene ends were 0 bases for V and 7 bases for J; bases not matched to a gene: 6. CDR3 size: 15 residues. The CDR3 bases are TGTGCCACCAGCAGAGATTATTCGACAGGGAATGAGCAGTTCTTC. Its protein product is CATSRDYSTGNEQFF.

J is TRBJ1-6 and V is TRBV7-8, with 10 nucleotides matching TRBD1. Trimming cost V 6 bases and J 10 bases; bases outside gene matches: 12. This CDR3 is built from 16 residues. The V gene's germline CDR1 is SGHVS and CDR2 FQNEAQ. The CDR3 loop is CASRGTGAGGASPLHF. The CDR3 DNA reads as TGTGCCAGCAGGGGGACAGGGGCGGGTGGAGCCTCACCCCTCCACTTT.

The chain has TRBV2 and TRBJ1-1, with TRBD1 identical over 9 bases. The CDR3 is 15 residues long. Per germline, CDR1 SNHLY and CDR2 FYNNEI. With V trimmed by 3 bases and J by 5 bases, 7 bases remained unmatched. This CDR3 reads CASSDIGQGLTEAFF. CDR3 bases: TGTGCCAGCAGTGACATAGGACAGGGGCTGACTGAAGCTTTCTTT.

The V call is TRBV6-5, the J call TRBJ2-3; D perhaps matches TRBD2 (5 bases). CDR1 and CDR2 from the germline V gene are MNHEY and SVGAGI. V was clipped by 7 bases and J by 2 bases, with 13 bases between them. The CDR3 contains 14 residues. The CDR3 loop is CASTGKADTDTQYF. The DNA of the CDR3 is TGTGCCAGCACAGGCAAAGCGGACACAGATACGCAGTATTTT.

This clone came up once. The CDR3 region has the DNA TGTGCCAGCAGCTTAGTCGGGGATCAGCCCCAGCATTTT. Translated, it gives CASSLVGDQPQHF. This chain connects TRBV7-9 to TRBJ1-5, with no clear D. Trimming took off 1 base at V and 5 bases at J, with 6 bases between the two ends. CDR1 is SEHNR, CDR2 FQNEAQ, per germline (reference sequence). CDR3 length: 13 amino acids. The full variable domain, rest sourced from reference TRBV7-9 and TRBJ1-5, is DTGVSQNPRHKITKRGQNVTFRCDPISEHNRLYWYRQTLGQGPEFLTYFQNEAQLEKSRLLSDRFSAERPKGSFSTLEIQRTEQGDSAMYLCASSLVGDQPQHFGDGTRLSIL.

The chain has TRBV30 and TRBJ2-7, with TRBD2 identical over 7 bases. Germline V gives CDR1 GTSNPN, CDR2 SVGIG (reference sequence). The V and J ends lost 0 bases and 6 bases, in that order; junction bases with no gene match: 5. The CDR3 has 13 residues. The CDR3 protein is CAWSVGEGGEQYF. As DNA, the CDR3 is TGTGCCTGGAGTGTCGGGGAGGGCGGCGAGCAGTACTTC.

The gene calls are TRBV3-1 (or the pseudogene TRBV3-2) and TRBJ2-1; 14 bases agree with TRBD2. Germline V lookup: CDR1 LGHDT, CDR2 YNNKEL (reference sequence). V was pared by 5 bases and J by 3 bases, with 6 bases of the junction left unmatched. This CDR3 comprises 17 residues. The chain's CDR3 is CASSNGLAGGRYNEQFF. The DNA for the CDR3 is TGTGCCAGCAGCAATGGACTAGCGGGGGGCCGCTACAATGAGCAGTTCTTC.

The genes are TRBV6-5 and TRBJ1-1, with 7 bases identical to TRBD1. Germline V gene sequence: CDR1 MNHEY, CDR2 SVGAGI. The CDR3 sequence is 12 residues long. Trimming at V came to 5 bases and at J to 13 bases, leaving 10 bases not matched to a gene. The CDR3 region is CASSISGRGIFF. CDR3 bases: TGTGCCAGCAGTATTTCCGGCAGGGGGATTTTCTTT.

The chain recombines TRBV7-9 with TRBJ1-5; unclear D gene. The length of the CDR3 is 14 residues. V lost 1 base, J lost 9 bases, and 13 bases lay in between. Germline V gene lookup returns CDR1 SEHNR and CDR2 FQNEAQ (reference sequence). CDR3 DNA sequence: TGTGCCAGCAGCTTAGGAGGTGATGTGCCGCCCCAGCATTTT. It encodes CASSLGGDVPPQHF. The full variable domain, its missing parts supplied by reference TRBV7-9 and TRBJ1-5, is DTGVSQNPRHKITKRGQNVTFRCDPISEHNRLYWYRQTLGQGPEFLTYFQNEAQLEKSRLLSDRFSAERPKGSFSTLEIQRTEQGDSAMYLCASSLGGDVPPQHFGDGTRLSIL.

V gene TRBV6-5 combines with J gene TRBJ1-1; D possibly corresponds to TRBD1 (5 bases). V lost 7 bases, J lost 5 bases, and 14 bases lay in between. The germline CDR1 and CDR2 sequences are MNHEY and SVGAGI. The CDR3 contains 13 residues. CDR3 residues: CASTSGAGTEAFF. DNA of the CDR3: TGTGCCAGCACCTCCGGGGCGGGGACTGAAGCTTTCTTT.

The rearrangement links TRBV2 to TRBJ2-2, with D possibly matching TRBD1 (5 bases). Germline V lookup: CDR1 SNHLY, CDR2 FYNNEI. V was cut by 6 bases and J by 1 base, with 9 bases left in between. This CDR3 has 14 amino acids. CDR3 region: CASRYGQNTGELFF. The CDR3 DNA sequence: TGTGCCAGCAGGTACGGACAGAACACCGGGGAGCTGTTTTTT.

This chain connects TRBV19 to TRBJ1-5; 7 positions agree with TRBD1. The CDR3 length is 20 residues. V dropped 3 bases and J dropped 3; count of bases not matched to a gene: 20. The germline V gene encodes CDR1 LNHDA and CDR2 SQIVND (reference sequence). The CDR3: CASSMGQGDPLGRDNQPQHF. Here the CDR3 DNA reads TGTGCCAGTAGTATGGGGCAGGGGGATCCCCTAGGACGTGACAATCAGCCCCAGCATTTT.

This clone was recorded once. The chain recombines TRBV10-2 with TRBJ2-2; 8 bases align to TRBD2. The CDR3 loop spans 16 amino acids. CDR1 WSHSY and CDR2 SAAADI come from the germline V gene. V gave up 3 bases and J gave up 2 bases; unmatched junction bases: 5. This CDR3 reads CASSDAGGPNTGELFF. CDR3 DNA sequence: TGCGCCAGCAGTGATGCGGGGGGACCTAACACCGGGGAGCTGTTTTTT.

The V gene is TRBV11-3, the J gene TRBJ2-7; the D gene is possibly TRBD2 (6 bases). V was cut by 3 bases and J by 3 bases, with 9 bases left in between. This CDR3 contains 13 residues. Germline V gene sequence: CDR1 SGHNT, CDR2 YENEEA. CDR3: CASSFGGSYEQYF. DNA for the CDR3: TGTGCCAGCAGCTTTGGGGGGAGCTACGAGCAGTACTTC.

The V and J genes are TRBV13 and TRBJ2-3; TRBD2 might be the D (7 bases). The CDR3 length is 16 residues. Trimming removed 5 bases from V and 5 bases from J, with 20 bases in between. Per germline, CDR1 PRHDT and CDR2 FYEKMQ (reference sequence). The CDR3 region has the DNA TGTGCCAGCAGCGCCTATAGGCGGGGGCGGGAAGATACGCAGTATTTT. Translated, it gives CASSAYRRGREDTQYF.